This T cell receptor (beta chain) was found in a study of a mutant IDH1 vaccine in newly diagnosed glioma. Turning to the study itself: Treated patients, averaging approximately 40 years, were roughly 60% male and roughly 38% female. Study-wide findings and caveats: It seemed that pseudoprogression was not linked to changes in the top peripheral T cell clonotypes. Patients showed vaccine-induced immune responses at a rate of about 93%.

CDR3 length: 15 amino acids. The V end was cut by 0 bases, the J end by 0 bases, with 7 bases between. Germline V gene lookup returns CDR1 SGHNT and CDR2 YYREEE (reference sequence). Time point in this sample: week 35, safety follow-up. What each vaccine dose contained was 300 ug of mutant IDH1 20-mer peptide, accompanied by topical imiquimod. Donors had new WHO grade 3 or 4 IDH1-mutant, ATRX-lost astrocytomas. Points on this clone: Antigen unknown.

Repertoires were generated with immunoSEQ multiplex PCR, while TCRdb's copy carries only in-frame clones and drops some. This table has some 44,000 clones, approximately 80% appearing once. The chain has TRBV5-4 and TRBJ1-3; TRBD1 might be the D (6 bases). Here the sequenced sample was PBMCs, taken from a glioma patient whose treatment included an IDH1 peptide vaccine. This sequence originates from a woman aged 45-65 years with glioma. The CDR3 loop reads CASSLEGVSGNTIYF. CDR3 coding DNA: TGTGCCAGCAGCTTGGAGGGGGTCTCTGGAAACACCATATATTTT.